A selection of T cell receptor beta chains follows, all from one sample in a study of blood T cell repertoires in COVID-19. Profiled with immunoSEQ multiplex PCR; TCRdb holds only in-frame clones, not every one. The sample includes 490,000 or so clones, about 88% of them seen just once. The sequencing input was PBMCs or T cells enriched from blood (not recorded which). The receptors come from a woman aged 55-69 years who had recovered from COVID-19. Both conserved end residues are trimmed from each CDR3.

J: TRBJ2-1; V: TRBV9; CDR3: ASSVEGLNYNEQF
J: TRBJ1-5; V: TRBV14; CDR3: ASSSRGRNQPQH
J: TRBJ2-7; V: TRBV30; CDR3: AWSRGPGEQY
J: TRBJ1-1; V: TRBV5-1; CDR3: ASSPGQNTEAF
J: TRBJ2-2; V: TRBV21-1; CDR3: ASSPGTTTVANTGELF
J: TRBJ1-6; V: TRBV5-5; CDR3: ASSHSGTGGNFASPLH
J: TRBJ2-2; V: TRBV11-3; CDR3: ASSWAFGGNTGELF
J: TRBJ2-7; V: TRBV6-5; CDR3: ASRTGQGGQY
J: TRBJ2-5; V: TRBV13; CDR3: ASSRDIEEKETQY
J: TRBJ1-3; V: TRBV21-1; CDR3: ASSKQGQGSSGNTIY
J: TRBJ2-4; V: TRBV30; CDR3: AWEPGGRNIQY
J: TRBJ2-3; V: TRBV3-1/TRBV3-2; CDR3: ASSRTGGTDTQY
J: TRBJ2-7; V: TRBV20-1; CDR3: SVLGTGSKY
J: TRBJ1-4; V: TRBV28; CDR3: ASSTTADSATNEKLF
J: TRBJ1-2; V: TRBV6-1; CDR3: ASSRGDTPGGGYT
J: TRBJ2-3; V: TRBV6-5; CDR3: ASGAQITDTQY
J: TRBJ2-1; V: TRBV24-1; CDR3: ATSVDSGGTYNEQF
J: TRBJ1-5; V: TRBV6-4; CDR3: ASSDVRKGQGVLRWADSNQPQH
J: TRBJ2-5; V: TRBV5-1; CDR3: ASSPVDRGRETQY
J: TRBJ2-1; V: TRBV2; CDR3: ASSVVRKF
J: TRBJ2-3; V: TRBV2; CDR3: ASSESYFGGSSTDTQY
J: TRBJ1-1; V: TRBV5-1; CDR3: ASSPERGTEAF
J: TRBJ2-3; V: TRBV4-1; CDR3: ASSSTGTGAGTDTQY
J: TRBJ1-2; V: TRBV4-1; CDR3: ASTISLGVGSSYT
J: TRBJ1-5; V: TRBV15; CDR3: ATSREGQSNQPQH
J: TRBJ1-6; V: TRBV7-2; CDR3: ASSYGGGNSPLH
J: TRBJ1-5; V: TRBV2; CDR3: ASSGTSSNQPQH
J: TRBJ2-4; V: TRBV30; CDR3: AWSATGLGKHIQY
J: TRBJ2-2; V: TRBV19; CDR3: ASSNVYDRAGELF
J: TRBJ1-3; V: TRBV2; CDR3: ASTLKGGGISGNTIY
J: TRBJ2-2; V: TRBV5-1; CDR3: ASSLGLAGVTGELF
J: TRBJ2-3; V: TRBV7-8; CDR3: ASSSFGASGGMDTQY
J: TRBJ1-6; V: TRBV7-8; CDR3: ASSLDRGGSYSPLH
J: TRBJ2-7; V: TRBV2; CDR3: ASSGQGISYEQY
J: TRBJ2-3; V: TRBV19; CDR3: ASSPWTGLIDTQY
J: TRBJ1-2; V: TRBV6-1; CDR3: ASSEVDTGAVKGYT
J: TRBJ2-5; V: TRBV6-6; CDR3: ASNPGQKTQY
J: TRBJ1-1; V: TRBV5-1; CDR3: ASSPWTGLNTEAF
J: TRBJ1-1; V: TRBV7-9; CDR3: ASSEGQGTEAF
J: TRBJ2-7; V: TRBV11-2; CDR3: ASSLGGGLEYEQY
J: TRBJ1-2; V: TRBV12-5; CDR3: ASGLPSGALSYGYT
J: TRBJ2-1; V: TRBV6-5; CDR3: ASSPTSFQNEQF
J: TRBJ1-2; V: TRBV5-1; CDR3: ASRQTPNYGYT
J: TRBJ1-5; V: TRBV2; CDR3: ASEQGANQPQH
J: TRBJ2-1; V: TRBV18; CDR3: ASSPPGQGLSEQF
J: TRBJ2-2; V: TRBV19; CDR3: ASRILAGGFGELF
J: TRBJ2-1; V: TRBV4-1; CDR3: ASSQAFGTGYNEQF
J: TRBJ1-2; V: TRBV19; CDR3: ASSQDRGTYGYT
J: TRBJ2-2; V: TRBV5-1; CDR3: ASSGGQYTGELF
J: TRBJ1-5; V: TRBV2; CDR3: ASRVKQGVEPQH
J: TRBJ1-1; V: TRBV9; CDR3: ASSVVRGTNTEAF
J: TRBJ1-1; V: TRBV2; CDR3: ASTREGLWNTEAF
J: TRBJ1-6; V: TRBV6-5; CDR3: ASWGGISPLH
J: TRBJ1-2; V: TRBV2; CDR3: ASTNTGDGYGYT
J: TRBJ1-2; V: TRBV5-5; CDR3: ASSPRQGYGYT
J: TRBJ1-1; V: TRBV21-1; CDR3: ASRTGHPNTEAF
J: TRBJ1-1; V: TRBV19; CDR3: ASSISVNTEAF